This T cell receptor beta chain is from a study of vaccination effects on CD4 cells after COVID-19. Study results and limitations: Clones of infection and vaccine origin contracted markedly late after vaccination. Early timepoints after infection were absent, and convalescent patients were few in the study.

CDR3 size: 15 residues. V lost 1 base to trimming and J lost 9 bases, with 13 bases between them. Germline CDR1 and CDR2: MGHRA and YSYEKL. This clone occurred a few times. The antigen remains unidentified. The data were produced by immunoSEQ multiplex PCR, yet TCRdb's version contains in-frame clones alone and is incomplete. This table holds 20,000 to 25,000 clones, roughly 70% found once. In the ViraFEST assay, antigen-specific CD4+ clonotypes were identified by expansion after peptide-pool stimulation. Cells that had been cultured for less than eleven days were the source of isolated CD4+ T cells. Testing of the vaccine recipients showed negative nucleocapsid antibodies and no prior SARS-CoV-2 infection.

Sequencing used CD4+ T cells from PBMCs cultured with HCoV-NL63 spike peptides, obtained before COVID-19 vaccination. The chain carries TRBV4-1 and TRBJ1-6, with D perhaps TRBD1 (6 bases). This receptor was obtained from a human donor who received a COVID-19 vaccine. This CDR3 is CASSQVGQRASPLHF. As DNA, the CDR3 is TGCGCCAGCAGCCAAGTTGGACAGCGGGCTTCACCCCTCCACTTT.